These 10 T cell receptor beta chains were sequenced from one sample in a study of CD8 T cells in ankylosing spondylitis. These receptors lack a known antigen. One entry per CDR3 protein results from TCRdb running MiXCR on the 5' RACE reads. The sample contains more than 400,000 distinct CDR3 sequences, roughly 5.2% of which appear only once. General study results and limits: Several highly homologous variants made up a TCR beta motif, and this motif appeared characteristic of ankylosing spondylitis blood.

The material sequenced was blood, either unsorted or a sorted T cell fraction (not recorded which). These receptor sequences come from a male donor with ankylosing spondylitis.

The V and J genes are TRBV29-1 and TRBJ2-7; D not certain. Germline assignment: CDR1 SQVTM and CDR2 ANQGSEA. This CDR3 is 13 amino acids long. With 7 bases removed from V and 2 bases from J, the gap between germline ends came to 15 bases. Written as DNA, the CDR3 is TGCAGCGCCGCGAAGGGATCCCCCTACGAGCAGTACTTC. It codes for CSAAKGSPYEQYF.

This clonotype appeared many times. This chain connects TRBV5-6 to TRBJ2-3; TRBD1 is a possible D gene (5 bases). This CDR3 contains 16 residues. The V gene's germline CDR1 is SGHDT and CDR2 YYEEEE. Deletions cut 2 bases from V and 5 bases from J, with 18 bases between. CDR3 coding DNA: TGTGCCAGCAGCTTTCTTTCGACAGAGCACATAGATACGCAGTATTTT. Its translation is CASSFLSTEHIDTQYF.

At least ten counts were recorded for this clonotype. V gene TRBV24-1 combines with J gene TRBJ2-5, with 8 positions matching TRBD1. There are 16 residues in the CDR3. The V and J ends lost 0 bases and 5 bases, in that order; junction bases with no gene match: 7. The germline V gene has CDR1 KGHDR and CDR2 SFDVKD. DNA for the CDR3: TGTGCCACCAGTGATTTGCGACCCAGGGGGCCGGAGACCCAGTACTTC. Translated, it gives CATSDLRPRGPETQYF.

In its sample, this clonotype was seen many times. The chain joins TRBV6-5 to TRBJ2-7; tentative D call: TRBD2 (6 bases). Germline CDR1 MNHEY, CDR2 SVGAGI. Trimming left V 2 bases short and J 2 bases short, with 7 bases between. This CDR3 region has 13 residues. The CDR3 is CASSYRTTYEQYF. The CDR3 DNA reads as TGTGCCAGCAGTTACCGGACTACCTACGAGCAGTACTTC.

This clonotype was observed many times. The chain recombines TRBV7-2 with TRBJ2-3; 11 bases are shared with TRBD1. Germline V CDR1 and CDR2: SGHTA, FQGNSA. Unmatched junction bases numbered 5, after V lost 4 bases and J lost 5 bases. This CDR3 has 15 amino acids. CDR3 region: CASSWTGGARDTQYF. CDR3 bases: TGTGCCAGCAGCTGGACAGGGGGCGCGAGAGATACGCAGTATTTT.

There are many counts of this clonotype. The chain employs TRBV4-3 and TRBJ2-2, with no clear D. Per the germline V gene, CDR1 is LGHNA and CDR2 is YSLEER. The CDR3 extends over 14 amino acids. Trimming took 0 bases from V and 5 from J, leaving 7 bases between them. CDR3 bases: TGCGCCAGCAGCCAAGAACCTATAACCGGGGAGCTGTTTTTT. Protein product: CASSQEPITGELFF.

In its sample, this clonotype was seen a few times. The chain links TRBV20-1 to TRBJ2-1; 7 bases align to TRBD2. CDR3 length: 14 residues. V was pared by 2 bases and J by 7 bases, with 8 bases of the junction left unmatched. Germline-derived CDR1 and CDR2 are DFQATT and SNEGSKA (reference sequence). The CDR3 loop is CSARSGGDWNEQFF. The CDR3 coding sequence is TGCAGTGCTAGATCGGGGGGAGACTGGAATGAGCAGTTCTTC.

This clonotype was counted ten times or more. The chain recombines TRBV4-2 with TRBJ1-3; 7 nucleotides line up with TRBD1. With 3 bases clipped from V and 0 bases from J, the junction kept 2 bases outside the gene matches. Germline V gives CDR1 LGHNA, CDR2 YNFKEQ. CDR3 length: 15 amino acids. CDR3: CASSQTGSSGNTIYF. Written as DNA, the CDR3 is TGTGCCAGCAGCCAGACAGGGAGCTCTGGAAACACCATATATTTT.

The chain combines TRBV29-1 with TRBJ2-1, with 11 bases aligning to TRBD2. This CDR3 is built from 15 residues. Germline V gene sequence: CDR1 SQVTM, CDR2 ANQGSEA. V trimming: 6 bases; J trimming: 3 bases; junction bases outside the gene matches: 7. Here the CDR3 reads CSVILAGGFYNEQFF. The CDR3 DNA sequence: TGCAGCGTCATCCTAGCGGGGGGTTTCTACAATGAGCAGTTCTTC.

For this clonotype: This may stem from a read error, because a much larger clone lies one nucleotide away. The gene calls are TRBV7-8 and TRBJ2-5; D uncertain. V was shortened by 3 bases and J by 3 bases, with 5 bases between the two germline ends. Germline V gene sequence: CDR1 SGHVS, CDR2 FQNEAQ. This CDR3 has 12 amino acids. CDR3 sequence (DNA): TGTGCCAGCAGCTTCAGGAAAGAGACCCAGTACTTC. Translating it yields CASSFRKETQYF.